Listed below are T cell receptor beta chains from one sample, sequenced in a study of CD8 T cells in Susac syndrome. MiXCR, run by TCRdb on the immunoSEQ multiplex PCR reads, gives a single entry per CDR3 protein. The sample has 120,000 to 150,000 distinct CDR3 sequences, approximately 95% seen once. Sample: CD4+ T cells from PBMCs. These receptors were collected from a human donor with multiple sclerosis. Both conserved end residues are part of each CDR3. Fields, in order: V gene, J gene, CDR3 protein.

TRBV7-2	TRBJ2-5	CASSQRWGETQYF
TRBV5-1	TRBJ2-5	CASRLQETQYF
TRBV30	TRBJ1-3	CAWIRGGSGNTIYF
TRBV4-3	TRBJ1-5	CASSQDTLNQPQHF
TRBV20-1	TRBJ1-6	CSARETRTAAPLHF
TRBV3-1	TRBJ1-6	CASSTETGGNSPLHF
TRBV29-1	TRBJ2-5	CSVERPGGALVETQYF
TRBV20-1	TRBJ2-7	CSAPIRGSSYEQYF
TRBV25-1	TRBJ2-7	CASSVGTAASYEQYF
TRBV3-1	TRBJ1-2	CASSQEGGVGYGYTF
TRBV5-1	TRBJ2-4	CASTPGLAEAKNIQYF
TRBV29-1	TRBJ1-3	CSVALGGFSGNTIYF
TRBV20-1	TRBJ1-1	CSAGQMGQVNTEAFF
TRBV7-9	TRBJ2-1	CASNSLRDEQFF
TRBV4-3	TRBJ1-1	CASSQTSMNTEAFF
TRBV14	TRBJ2-2	CASSPRHTGELFF
TRBV30	TRBJ1-5	CAWKTEAGINQPQHF
TRBV27	TRBJ1-1	CASSPAVGRGNTEAFF
TRBV11-2	TRBJ1-2	CASSSFARPNYGYTF
TRBV11-2	TRBJ2-3	CASRPGPSTDTQYF
TRBV6-5	TRBJ2-4	CASSYTNAKNIQYF
TRBV7-9	TRBJ2-6	CASSLVDRANVLTF
TRBV4-3	TRBJ1-2	CASSQVGAGEGYGYTF
TRBV30	TRBJ1-5	CAWSAGGMNQPQHF
TRBV19	TRBJ2-1	CATRLAGPYNEQFF
TRBV20-1	TRBJ2-5	CSAPPSGEETQYF
TRBV7-9	TRBJ2-1	CASSSRGERNEQFF
TRBV6-5	TRBJ2-7	CASGWDGSYEQYF
TRBV5-6	TRBJ1-2	CASSELTRQEEYGYTF
TRBV4-3	TRBJ1-1	CASSQRQVRNTEAFF
TRBV30	TRBJ2-3	CAWARTGPITDTQYF
TRBV6-5	TRBJ1-2	CASSYTLTGNYGYTF
TRBV30	TRBJ2-7	CAWSFGEQYF
TRBV27	TRBJ2-3	CASSPNGRATDTQYF
TRBV12-3/TRBV12-4	TRBJ2-1	CASSLAGTSGHYNEQFF
TRBV10-3	TRBJ1-6	CASSPALGSPLHF
TRBV4-2	TRBJ1-5	CASSRGTGLSQPQHF
TRBV29-1	TRBJ2-1	CSVSGTGSSYNEQFF
TRBV3-1	TRBJ2-1	CASSQAHSGAYNEQFF
TRBV12-3/TRBV12-4	TRBJ1-1	CASSRVGRAEAFF
TRBV9	TRBJ2-2	CASSTPQGVVGELFF
TRBV30	TRBJ2-2	CAWSVLPGTGELFF
TRBV20-1	TRBJ2-3	CSAGGQGSTDTQYF